This TCR beta chain originates from a study of T cell changes during pregnancy in multiple sclerosis. The CDR3 spans 15 residues. Trimming left V 0 bases short and J 8 bases short, with 16 bases between. The germline gives CDR1 LGHNA, CDR2 YSLEER. Measured with immunoSEQ multiplex PCR; TCRdb has only the in-frame clones, and not every one. Of almost 35,000 clones listed, approximately 87% are singletons. Sequenced here: CD8+ T cells from peripheral blood mononuclear cells, sampled after pregnancy. This chain connects TRBV4-3 to TRBJ1-2; a weak D match, TRBD1 (5 bases). This clonotype was sampled from a female donor with multiple sclerosis, enrolled in a pregnancy study. The CDR3 DNA sequence: TGCGCCAGCAGCCAAGATGGGGCGGGACCGGAGGGCTACACCTTC. Protein product: CASSQDGAGPEGYTF.